This TCR beta chain was obtained from a study of T cell responses to AZD1222 COVID-19 vaccine. V lost 2 bases to trimming and J lost 0 bases, with 13 bases between them. The CDR3 is 16 residues long. The germline gives CDR1 MNHEY, CDR2 SVGAGI. Clones were read by immunoSEQ multiplex PCR, and TCRdb kept only the in-frame ones, dropping some. The sample lists under 150,000 clones; around 90% were seen once. The source material was peripheral blood, sampled 28 days after the second AZD1222 dose. V gene TRBV6-5 combines with J gene TRBJ1-2, with D perhaps TRBD1 (6 bases). This sequence was found in an adult who received the AZD1222 COVID-19 vaccine. The CDR3 spells CASSYVGPGANYGYTF. CDR3 in DNA: TGTGCCAGCAGTTACGTTGGTCCAGGGGCTAACTATGGCTACACCTTC.